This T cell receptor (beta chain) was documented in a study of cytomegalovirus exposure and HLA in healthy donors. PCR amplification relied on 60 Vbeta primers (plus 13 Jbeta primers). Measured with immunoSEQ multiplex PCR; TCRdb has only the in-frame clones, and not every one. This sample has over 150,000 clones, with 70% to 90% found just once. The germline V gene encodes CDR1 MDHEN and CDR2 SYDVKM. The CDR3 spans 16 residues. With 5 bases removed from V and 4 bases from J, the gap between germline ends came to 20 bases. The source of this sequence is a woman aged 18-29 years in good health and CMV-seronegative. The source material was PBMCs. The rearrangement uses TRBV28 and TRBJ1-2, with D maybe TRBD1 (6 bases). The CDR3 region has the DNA TGTGCCAGCAGTCCCCCCCAGGTAGGGGGGGGCTATGGCTACACCTTC. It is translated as CASSPPQVGGGYGYTF.